These 9 T cell receptor beta chains share one sample of origin, sequenced in a study of blood T cell repertoires in COVID-19. Data came from immunoSEQ multiplex PCR; TCRdb stores just in-frame clones and leaves some out. The sample lists 90,000 to 120,000 clones; 89% were seen once. Material for sequencing was peripheral blood. The receptor source for this set is a man aged 40-49 years with active or convalescent COVID-19.

The genes are TRBV4-3 and TRBJ1-1, with TRBD1 matching over 8 bases. CDR1 and CDR2 from the germline V gene are LGHNA and YSLEER. CDR3 length equals 18 residues. V lost 4 bases to trimming and J lost 3 bases; unmatched junction nucleotides: 16. CDR3 in amino acids: CASSPYSHLTGADTEAFF. CDR3 nucleotides: TGCGCCAGCAGCCCCTACTCCCACTTGACAGGGGCGGACACTGAAGCTTTCTTT.

The V and J genes are TRBV11-2 and TRBJ2-7, with 7 bases identical to TRBD1. CDR3 size: 14 residues. V dropped 4 bases and J dropped 5; count of bases not matched to a gene: 8. Germline V gene sequence: CDR1 SGHAT, CDR2 FQNNGV. CDR3 nucleotides: TGTGCCAGCAGCTCAAACAGGGGTAGGGACGAGCAGTACTTC. The encoded protein is CASSSNRGRDEQYF.

This clone showed up just once. The rearrangement links TRBV5-8 to TRBJ1-4; D gene uncertain. Deletions cut 6 bases from V and 7 bases from J, with 10 bases between. There are 12 residues in the CDR3. CDR1 and CDR2 (germline): SGHTS, YDEGEE. CDR3 bases: TGTGCCAGCAAACTCCTCGTTGAAAAACTGTTTTTT. Protein: CASKLLVEKLFF.

This chain connects TRBV24-1 to TRBJ2-2; 8 bases map to TRBD1. The CDR3 spans 16 residues. Germline CDR1 KGHDR, CDR2 SFDVKD. V was pared by 1 base and J by 6 bases, with 6 bases of the junction left unmatched. This chain's CDR3 is CATSDFSQGAAGELFF. The CDR3 DNA follows: TGTGCCACCAGTGATTTTAGCCAGGGGGCGGCCGGGGAGCTGTTTTTT.

The rearrangement uses TRBV4-1 and TRBJ1-2; the D gene is possibly TRBD1 (5 bases). The germline V gene has CDR1 MGHRA and CDR2 YSYEKL. The CDR3 consists of 14 residues. The V gene lost 1 base and the J gene lost 3 bases, with 9 bases spanning the gap. CDR3: CASSQGGVDYGYTF. The CDR3 region has the DNA TGCGCCAGCAGCCAAGGGGGGGTTGACTATGGCTACACCTTC.

The V gene is TRBV19, the J gene TRBJ2-3; D is unresolved. The CDR3 consists of 13 residues. Germline-derived CDR1 and CDR2 are LNHDA and SQIVND (reference sequence). V was shortened by 3 bases and J by 3 bases, with 7 bases between the two germline ends. Written as DNA, the CDR3 is TGTGCCAGTAGTATGAGTAGAACAGATACGCAGTATTTT. It encodes CASSMSRTDTQYF. The whole variable domain, filled in from reference TRBV19 and TRBJ2-3, reads DGGITQSPKYLFRKEGQNVTLSCEQNLNHDAMYWYRQDPGQGLRLIYYSQIVNDFQKGDIAEGYSVSREKKESFPLTVTSAQKNPTAFYLCASSMSRTDTQYFGPGTRLTVL.

The rearrangement links TRBV6-5 to TRBJ1-5, with D tentatively TRBD1 (5 bases). Germline loops: CDR1 MNHEY, CDR2 SVGAGI. CDR3 size: 15 residues. Trimming cost V 7 bases and J 4 bases, with 17 bases left between them. CDR3 nucleotides: TGTGCCAGCATTCCGTTGGGCGGGGGAAATCAGCCCCAGCATTTT. This codes for CASIPLGGGNQPQHF.

The J gene is TRBJ1-6, the V gene TRBV5-1, with D possibly TRBD1 on 5 matching bases. CDR1 is SGHRS, CDR2 YFSETQ, per germline. There are 15 residues in the CDR3. Trimming pared 7 bases from V and 5 bases from J, leaving 16 bases between. CDR3 protein: CASETGTLNNSPLHF. The CDR3 DNA reads as TGCGCCAGCGAAACCGGGACTCTCAATAATTCACCCCTCCACTTT.

The CDR3 loop reads CASRYLAVENYGYTF. In nucleotides, the CDR3 is TGTGCCAGCAGATACCTGGCGGTGGAAAACTATGGCTACACCTTC. This sequence joins TRBV6-2 or TRBV6-3 and TRBJ1-2; the D is unclear. This CDR3 contains 15 residues. Germline CDR1 and CDR2: MNHEY and SVGEGT. Deletions cut 6 bases from V and 2 bases from J, with 16 bases between.